What follows describes a single T cell receptor beta chain. These data belong to a study of blood T cell repertoires in COVID-19. Across the study: Acute and convalescent COVID-19 specimens originated in the United States, Italy and Spain. Sample material is recorded as cDNA or gDNA derived from T cells, B-cell-depleted T cells, or PBMCs.

In the original processing: By means of reference gene primer amplification, nucleated cell counts were estimated. Profiled with immunoSEQ multiplex PCR; TCRdb holds only in-frame clones, not every one. The V and J calls and the clone size are those of that table, but D and trimming were determined from the DNA. The repertoire consists of about 41,000 clones, with about 87% occurring once and the leading ten covering roughly 3.7%. J lost 2 bases, V lost 6 bases, and 17 bases had no gene match. Germline loops: CDR1 MDHEN, CDR2 SYDVKM. The CDR3 is made up of 18 amino acids. Seattle patients were enrolled during active infection and followed longitudinally.

This clonotype was sampled from a middle-aged man with COVID-19, enrolled during active disease. Sample: peripheral blood. The genes are TRBV28 and TRBJ1-1; the match to TRBD1 covers 8 bases. The CDR3 DNA sequence: TGTGCCAGCAGCCCACTTAATACCGGGACAGGCTATAACACTGAAGCTTTCTTT. It translates to CASSPLNTGTGYNTEAFF.